The rows below give T cell receptor beta chains drawn from one sample of a study of T cells in Graves' hyperthyroidism and ophthalmopathy. One entry per CDR3 protein, called by TCRdb with MiXCR from the multiplex PCR reads. The table shows around 200,000 distinct CDR3 sequences, with about 15% occurring only once. Sample: blood. The receptors derive from a woman between 50 and 59 years old with Graves' hyperthyroidism. CDR3s include the opening cysteine and the closing phenylalanine or tryptophan. D genes are given only for firm matches. Not every row has a clone size; where given, it reads once, few, many or a size class.

j_call | clone_size | v_call | d_call | cdr3_nt | cdr3_aa
TRBJ1-6 | many | TRBV20-1 | NA | TGCAGTGCTCCGCGGGCGGAGGGCAATTCACCCCTCCACTTT | CSAPRAEGNSPLHF
TRBJ2-1 | many | TRBV11-2 | NA | TGTGCCAGCAGCCCGAGCGTTGATACGCTGCAGTTCTTC | CASSPSVDTLQFF
TRBJ1-1 | many | TRBV5-6 | NA | TGTGCCAGCAGCTTGGCAACAGAACTAAACACTGAAGCTTTCTTT | CASSLATELNTEAFF
TRBJ1-1 | many | TRBV19 | NA | TGTGCCAGTAGTACAGGAGTTAACCGGAACACTGAAGCTTTCTTT | CASSTGVNRNTEAFF
TRBJ1-6 | many | TRBV3-1 | NA | TGTGCCAGCAGCCAAGCTTCGGCAGATTCACCCCTCCACTTT | CASSQASADSPLHF
TRBJ1-6 | few | TRBV5-1 | NA | TGCACCAGCAGCTTTCAGGCCGCGGATAATTCACCCCTCCACTTT | CTSSFQAADNSPLHF
TRBJ1-4 | few | TRBV4-3 | NA | TGCGCCAGCAGCCAACCACAGGGTGGTAATGAAAAACTGTTTTTT | CASSQPQGGNEKLFF
TRBJ2-7 | many | TRBV3-1 | NA | TGTGCCAGCAGCCCTGGGACGCAGTACGAGCAGTACTTC | CASSPGTQYEQYF
TRBJ1-2 | many | TRBV29-1 | NA | TGCAGCGCTGGACACCGCCTTTATGGCTACACCTTC | CSAGHRLYGYTF
TRBJ2-3 | many | TRBV29-1 | TRBD2 | TGCAGCGTTGCGGGGACTAGCGGGGGATCAGATACGCAGTATTTT | CSVAGTSGGSDTQYF
TRBJ2-3 | many | TRBV24-1 | NA | TGTGCCACCAGTGATACGACTACCCGCACAGATACGCAGTATTTT | CATSDTTTRTDTQYF
TRBJ1-2 | many | TRBV10-3 | TRBD1 | TGTGCCATCAGTGAGCGACAGGGAAGTGGTGGCTACACCTTC | CAISERQGSGGYTF
TRBJ2-3 | many | TRBV5-1 | TRBD2 | TGCGCCAGCAGCGCCGGGACTAGCGGCCCAAGCACAGATACGCAGTATTTT | CASSAGTSGPSTDTQYF
TRBJ1-4 | many | TRBV27 | TRBD1 | TGTGCCAGCAGGGGGGGGACAGGGGGTGAAAAACTGTTTTTT | CASRGGTGGEKLFF
TRBJ1-1 | many | TRBV13 | NA | TGTGCCAGCTCTCTGTGGGAGAACACTGAAGCTTTCTTT | CASSLWENTEAFF
TRBJ2-1 | many | TRBV6-4 | TRBD1 | TGTGCCAGCAGTGACGAAGGGACAGGGAGTTACAATGAGCAGTTCTTC | CASSDEGTGSYNEQFF
TRBJ1-6 | many | TRBV7-2 | TRBD1 | TGTGCCAGCAGCTTACCGGGACAGATCTCTTCACCCCTCCACTTT | CASSLPGQISSPLHF
TRBJ2-5 | many | TRBV6-2/TRBV6-3 | TRBD1 | TGTGCCAGCAGTTACCCTCTCACAGGGGATAGGGAGACCCAGTACTTC | CASSYPLTGDRETQYF
TRBJ1-1 | many | TRBV6-2/TRBV6-3 | TRBD1 | TGTGCCAGCAGTCTTCGACAGGGGTACACTGAAGCTTTCTTT | CASSLRQGYTEAFF
TRBJ2-5 | many | TRBV15 | NA | TGTGCCACCAGCAGAGATTTGAGAGAGACCCAGTACTTC | CATSRDLRETQYF
TRBJ2-7 | many | TRBV6-1 | NA | TGTGCCAGCAGTAGAGAACGACAGATCTACGAGCAGTACTTC | CASSRERQIYEQYF
TRBJ1-1 | many | TRBV20-1 | NA | TGCAGTGCTAGTACAGGGACTTGGGCGAACACTGAAGCTTTCTTT | CSASTGTWANTEAFF
TRBJ1-1 | many | TRBV5-6 | NA | TGTGCCAGCAGCTGGGCAGAAAACACTGAAGCTTTCTTT | CASSWAENTEAFF
TRBJ2-1 | few | TRBV19 | NA | TGTGCCAGTAGTATGGCTGGGGGCTCCTACAATGAGCAGTTCTTC | CASSMAGGSYNEQFF
TRBJ1-2 | many | TRBV27 | NA | TGTGCCAGCAGTACTATCGGGGGCTATGGCTACACCTTC | CASSTIGGYGYTF
TRBJ1-1 | many | TRBV7-9 | NA | TGTGCTCCGGCAGAGTGGGACACTGAAGCTTTCTTT | CAPAEWDTEAFF
TRBJ2-3 | NA | TRBV6-2/TRBV6-3 | NA | TGTGCCAGCAGTCCGCCCTCCGGCACAGATACGCAGTATTTT | CASSPPSGTDTQYF
TRBJ1-1 | many | TRBV20-1 | NA | TGCAGTGCTAGAAACTCGGGGGGGCAGAACACTGAAGCTTTCTTT | CSARNSGGQNTEAFF
TRBJ1-1 | many | TRBV20-1 | TRBD1 | TGCAGTGCTAGAGTCCGGGACAGGGTGTGGGCTTTCTTT | CSARVRDRVWAFF
TRBJ1-2 | many | TRBV2 | NA | TGTGCCAGCAGTGAAGCCGGCTATGGCTACACCTTC | CASSEAGYGYTF
TRBJ1-5 | many | TRBV6-1 | TRBD1 | TGTGCCAGCAGTGCCCTCCGTGGGGGGACAGGGGCCCAGCCCCAGCATTTT | CASSALRGGTGAQPQHF